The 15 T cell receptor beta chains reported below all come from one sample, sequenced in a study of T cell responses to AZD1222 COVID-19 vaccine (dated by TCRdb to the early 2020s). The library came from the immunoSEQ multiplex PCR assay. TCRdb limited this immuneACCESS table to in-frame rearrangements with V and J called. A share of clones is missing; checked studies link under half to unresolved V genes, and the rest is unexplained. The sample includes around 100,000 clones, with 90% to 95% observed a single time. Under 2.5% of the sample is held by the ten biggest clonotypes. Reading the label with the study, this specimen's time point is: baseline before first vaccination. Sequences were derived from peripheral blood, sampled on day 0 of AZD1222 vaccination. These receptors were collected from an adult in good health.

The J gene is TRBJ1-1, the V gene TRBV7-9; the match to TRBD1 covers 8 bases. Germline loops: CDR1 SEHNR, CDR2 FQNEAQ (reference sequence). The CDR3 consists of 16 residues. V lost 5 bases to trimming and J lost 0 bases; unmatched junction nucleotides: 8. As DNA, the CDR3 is TGTGCCAGCAGCCCTAGACAGGGGAGCATGAACACTGAAGCTTTCTTT. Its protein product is CASSPRQGSMNTEAFF.

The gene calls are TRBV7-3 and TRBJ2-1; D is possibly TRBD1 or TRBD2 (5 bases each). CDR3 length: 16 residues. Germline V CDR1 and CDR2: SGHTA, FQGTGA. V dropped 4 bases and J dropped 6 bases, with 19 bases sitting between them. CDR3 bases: TGTGCCAGCAGCTGGGACCGAGCGGCTGGAGCCAATGAGCAGTTCTTC. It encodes CASSWDRAAGANEQFF.

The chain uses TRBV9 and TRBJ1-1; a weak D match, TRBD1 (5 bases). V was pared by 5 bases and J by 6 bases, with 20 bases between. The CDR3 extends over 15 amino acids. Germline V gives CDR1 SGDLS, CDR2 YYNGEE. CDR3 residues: CASRDVRVVGAEAFF. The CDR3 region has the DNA TGTGCCAGCAGAGACGTCAGGGTTGTCGGGGCTGAAGCTTTCTTT.

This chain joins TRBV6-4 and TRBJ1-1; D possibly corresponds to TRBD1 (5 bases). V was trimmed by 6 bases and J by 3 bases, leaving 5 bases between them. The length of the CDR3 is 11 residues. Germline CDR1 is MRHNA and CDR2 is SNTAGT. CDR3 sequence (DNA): TGTGCCAGCAGGGGGGACACTGAAGCTTTCTTT. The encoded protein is CASRGDTEAFF.

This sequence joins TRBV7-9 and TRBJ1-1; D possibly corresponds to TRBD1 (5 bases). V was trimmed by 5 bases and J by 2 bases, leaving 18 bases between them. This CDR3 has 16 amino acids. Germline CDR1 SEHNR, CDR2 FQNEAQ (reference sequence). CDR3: CASSPLDSPINTEAFF. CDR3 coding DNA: TGTGCCAGCAGCCCACTCGACAGTCCCATTAACACTGAAGCTTTCTTT.

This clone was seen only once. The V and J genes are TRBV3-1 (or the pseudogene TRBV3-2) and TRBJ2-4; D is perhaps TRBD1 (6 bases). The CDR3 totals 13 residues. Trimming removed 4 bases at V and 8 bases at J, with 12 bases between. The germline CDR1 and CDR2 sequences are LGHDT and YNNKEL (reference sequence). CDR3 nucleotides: TGTGCCAGCAGCCCCGGGACAATTGACATTCAGTACTTC. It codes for CASSPGTIDIQYF.

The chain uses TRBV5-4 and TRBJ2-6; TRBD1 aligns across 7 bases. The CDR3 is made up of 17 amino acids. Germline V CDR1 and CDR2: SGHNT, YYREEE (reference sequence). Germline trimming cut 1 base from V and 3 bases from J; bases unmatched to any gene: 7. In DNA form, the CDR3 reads TGTGCCAGCAGCTTGAACAGGGGCGCGTTTGGGGCCAACGTCCTGACTTTC. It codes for CASSLNRGAFGANVLTF.

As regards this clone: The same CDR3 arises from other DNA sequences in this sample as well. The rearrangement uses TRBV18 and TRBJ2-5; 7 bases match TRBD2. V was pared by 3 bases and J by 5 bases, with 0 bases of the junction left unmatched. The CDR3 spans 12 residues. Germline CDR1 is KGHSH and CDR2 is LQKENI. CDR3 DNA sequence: TGTGCCAGCTCACCTAGCGGGGAGACCCAGTACTTC. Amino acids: CASSPSGETQYF.

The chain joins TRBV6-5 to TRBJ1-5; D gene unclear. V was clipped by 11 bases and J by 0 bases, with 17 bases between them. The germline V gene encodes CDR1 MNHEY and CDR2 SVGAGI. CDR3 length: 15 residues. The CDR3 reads CAVLGQLVSNQPQHF. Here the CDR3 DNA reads TGTGCCGTCCTGGGCCAGTTGGTTAGCAATCAGCCCCAGCATTTT.

In nucleotides, the CDR3 is TGTGCCAGCAGCAGGGATCACTCTGGAAACACCATATATTTT. Amino acids: CASSRDHSGNTIYF. The chain recombines TRBV6-5 with TRBJ1-3, with a possible D match to TRBD1 (5 bases). Germline CDR1 MNHEY, CDR2 SVGAGI. The CDR3 is made up of 14 amino acids. Trimming stripped 6 bases from V and 0 bases from J, with 9 bases between.

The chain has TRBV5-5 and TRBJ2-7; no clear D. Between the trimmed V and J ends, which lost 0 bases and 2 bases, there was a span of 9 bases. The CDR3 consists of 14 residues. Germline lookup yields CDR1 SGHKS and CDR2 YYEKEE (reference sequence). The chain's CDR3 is CASSLVAGTYEQYF. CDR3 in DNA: TGTGCCAGCAGCTTGGTTGCAGGTACCTACGAGCAGTACTTC.

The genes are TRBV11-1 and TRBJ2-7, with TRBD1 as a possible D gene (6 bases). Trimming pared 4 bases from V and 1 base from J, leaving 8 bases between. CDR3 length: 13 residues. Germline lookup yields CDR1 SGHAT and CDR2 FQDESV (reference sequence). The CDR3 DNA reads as TGTGCCAGCAGCTCCGGACAGTCCTACGAGCAGTACTTC. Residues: CASSSGQSYEQYF. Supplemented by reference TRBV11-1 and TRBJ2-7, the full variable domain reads EAEVAQSPRYKITEKSQAVAFWCDPISGHATLYWYRQILGQGPELLVQFQDESVVDDSQLPKDRFSAERLKGVDSTLKIQPAELGDSAMYLCASSSGQSYEQYFGPGTRLTVT.

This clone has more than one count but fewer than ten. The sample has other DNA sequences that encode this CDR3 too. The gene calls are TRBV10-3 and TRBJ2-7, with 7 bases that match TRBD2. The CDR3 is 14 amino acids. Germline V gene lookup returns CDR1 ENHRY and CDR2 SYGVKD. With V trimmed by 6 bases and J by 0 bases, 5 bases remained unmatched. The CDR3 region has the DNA TGTGCCATCAGGAGACTAGCAACCTCCTACGAGCAGTACTTC. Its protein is CAIRRLATSYEQYF.

The CDR3 coding sequence is TGTGCCAGCAGTTTACGGGGGGGGCATGGCTACACCTTC. Encoded protein: CASSLRGGHGYTF. The chain employs TRBV28 and TRBJ1-2, with D possibly matching TRBD1 (6 bases). Deletions cut 2 bases from V and 6 bases from J, with 10 bases between. The CDR3 has 13 residues. CDR1 is MDHEN, CDR2 SYDVKM, per germline.

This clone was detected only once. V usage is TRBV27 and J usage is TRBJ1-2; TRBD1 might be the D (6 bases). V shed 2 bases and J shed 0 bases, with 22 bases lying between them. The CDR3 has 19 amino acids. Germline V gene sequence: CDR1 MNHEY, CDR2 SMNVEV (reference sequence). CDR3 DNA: TGTGCCAGCAGTTTAGGTATGAGGGACACCAAGCTACCTAACTATGGCTACACCTTC. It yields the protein CASSLGMRDTKLPNYGYTF.